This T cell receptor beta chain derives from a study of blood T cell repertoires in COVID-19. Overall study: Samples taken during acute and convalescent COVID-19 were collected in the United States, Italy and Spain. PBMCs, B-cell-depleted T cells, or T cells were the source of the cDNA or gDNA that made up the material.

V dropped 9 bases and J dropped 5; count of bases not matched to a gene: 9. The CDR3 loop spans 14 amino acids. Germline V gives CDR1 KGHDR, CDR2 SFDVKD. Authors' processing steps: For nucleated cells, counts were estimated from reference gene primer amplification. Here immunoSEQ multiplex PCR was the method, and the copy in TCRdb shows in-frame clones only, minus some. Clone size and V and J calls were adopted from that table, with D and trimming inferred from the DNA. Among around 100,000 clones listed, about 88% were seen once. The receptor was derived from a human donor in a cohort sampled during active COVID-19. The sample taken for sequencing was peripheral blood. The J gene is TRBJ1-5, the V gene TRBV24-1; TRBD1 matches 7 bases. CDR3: CATFAPGTDQPQHF. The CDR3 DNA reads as TGTGCCACCTTCGCGCCGGGGACAGATCAGCCCCAGCATTTT.